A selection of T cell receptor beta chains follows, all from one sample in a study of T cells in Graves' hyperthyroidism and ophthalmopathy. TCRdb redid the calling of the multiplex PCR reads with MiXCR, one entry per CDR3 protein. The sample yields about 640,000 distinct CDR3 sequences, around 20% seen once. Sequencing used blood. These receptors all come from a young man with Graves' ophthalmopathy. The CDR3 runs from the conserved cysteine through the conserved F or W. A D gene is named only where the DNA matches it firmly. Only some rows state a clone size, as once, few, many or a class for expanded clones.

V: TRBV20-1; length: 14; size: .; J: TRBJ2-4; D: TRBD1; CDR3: CSAIDRGGENIQYF; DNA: TGCAGTGCCATTGACAGGGGCGGAGAAAACATTCAGTACTTC
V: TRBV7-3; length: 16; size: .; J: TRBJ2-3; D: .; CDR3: CASSLTGAVGTDTQYF; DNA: TGTGCCAGCAGCTTAACAGGGGCAGTGGGCACAGATACGCAGTATTTT
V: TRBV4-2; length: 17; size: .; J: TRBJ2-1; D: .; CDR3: CASSQVGAGSSYNEQFF; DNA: TGTGCCAGTAGCCAAGTTGGCGCGGGGAGCTCCTACAATGAGCAGTTCTTC
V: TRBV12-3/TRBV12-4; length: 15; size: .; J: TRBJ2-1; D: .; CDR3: CASSLKGSSYNEQFF; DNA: TGTGCCAGCAGTTTGAAGGGGAGCTCCTACAATGAGCAGTTCTTC
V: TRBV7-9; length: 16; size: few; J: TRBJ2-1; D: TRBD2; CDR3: CASTLLGGNSYNEQFF; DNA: TGTGCCAGCACCTTACTGGGAGGGAACTCCTACAATGAGCAGTTCTTC
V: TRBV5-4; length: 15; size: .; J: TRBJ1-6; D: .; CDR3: CASSLSGTGVSPLHF; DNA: TGTGCCAGCAGCTTGTCCGGGACCGGAGTGTCACCCCTCCACTTT
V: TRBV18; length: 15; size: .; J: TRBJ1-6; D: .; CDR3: CASSRADGYNSPLHF; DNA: TGTGCCAGCTCCCGCGCGGACGGTTATAATTCACCCCTCCACTTT
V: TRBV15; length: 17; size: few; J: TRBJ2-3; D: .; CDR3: CATSRDPLASATDTQYF; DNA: TGTGCCACCAGCAGAGATCCTTTGGCTAGCGCCACAGATACGCAGTATTTT
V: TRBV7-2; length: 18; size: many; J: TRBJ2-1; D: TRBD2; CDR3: CASSLVTSGRGGINEQFF; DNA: TGTGCCAGCAGCTTAGTTACTAGCGGGAGGGGGGGGATCAATGAGCAGTTCTTC
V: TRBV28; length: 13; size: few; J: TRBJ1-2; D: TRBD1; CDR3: CASSGTGGGGYTF; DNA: TGTGCCAGCAGTGGGACAGGGGGCGGTGGCTACACCTTC
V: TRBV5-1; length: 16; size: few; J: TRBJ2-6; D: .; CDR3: CASSFSGASGANVLTF; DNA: TGCGCCAGCAGCTTTTCTGGTGCCTCTGGGGCCAACGTCCTGACTTTC
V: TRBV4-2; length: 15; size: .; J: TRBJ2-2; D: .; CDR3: CASSQVPGNTGELFF; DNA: TGTGCCAGCAGCCAAGTCCCCGGGAACACCGGGGAGCTGTTTTTT
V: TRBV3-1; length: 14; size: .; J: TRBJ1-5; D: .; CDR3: CASSQEASYQPQHF; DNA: TGTGCCAGCAGCCAAGAGGCATCATATCAGCCCCAGCATTTT
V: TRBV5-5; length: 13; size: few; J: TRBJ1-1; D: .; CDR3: CASSLELWGKAFF; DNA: TGTGCCAGCAGCTTGGAACTCTGGGGCAAAGCTTTCTTT
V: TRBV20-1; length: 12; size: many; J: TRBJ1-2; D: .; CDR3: CSAIHEGNGYTF; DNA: TGCAGTGCTATACATGAAGGGAACGGCTACACCTTC